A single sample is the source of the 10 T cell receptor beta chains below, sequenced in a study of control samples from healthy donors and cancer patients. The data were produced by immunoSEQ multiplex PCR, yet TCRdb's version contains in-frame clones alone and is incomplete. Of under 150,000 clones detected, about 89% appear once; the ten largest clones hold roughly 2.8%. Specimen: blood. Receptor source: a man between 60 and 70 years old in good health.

This CDR3 is CASRDGLASDTQYF. The CDR3 DNA follows: TGTGCCAGCAGAGACGGACTAGCGTCCGATACGCAGTATTTT. This chain joins TRBV13 and TRBJ2-3, with TRBD2 matching 9 bases. V was clipped by 6 bases and J by 6 bases; unmatched bases: 7. From germline, CDR1 is PRHDT and CDR2 FYEKMQ (reference sequence). CDR3 length: 14 residues.

Here the CDR3 reads CASSLDHGPRDTQYF. Written as DNA, the CDR3 is TGTGCCAGCAGCTTAGATCATGGACCGCGGGATACGCAGTATTTT. The chain recombines TRBV11-2 with TRBJ2-3; D gene uncertain. The V and J ends lost 0 bases and 6 bases respectively, with 13 bases between them. CDR3 length: 15 residues. From germline, CDR1 is SGHAT and CDR2 FQNNGV.

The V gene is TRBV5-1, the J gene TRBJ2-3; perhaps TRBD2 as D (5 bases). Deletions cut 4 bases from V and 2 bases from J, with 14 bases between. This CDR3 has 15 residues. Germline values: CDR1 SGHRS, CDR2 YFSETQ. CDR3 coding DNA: TGCGCCAGCAGCCCCCGGGGTTTGGACACAGATACGCAGTATTTT. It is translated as CASSPRGLDTDTQYF.

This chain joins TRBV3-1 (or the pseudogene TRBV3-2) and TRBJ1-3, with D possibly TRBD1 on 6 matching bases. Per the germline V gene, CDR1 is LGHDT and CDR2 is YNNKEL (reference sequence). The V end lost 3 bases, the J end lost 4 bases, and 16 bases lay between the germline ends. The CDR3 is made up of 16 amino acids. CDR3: CASSHTGTLIGNTIYF. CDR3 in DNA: TGTGCCAGCAGCCATACCGGGACACTCATCGGAAACACCATATATTTT.

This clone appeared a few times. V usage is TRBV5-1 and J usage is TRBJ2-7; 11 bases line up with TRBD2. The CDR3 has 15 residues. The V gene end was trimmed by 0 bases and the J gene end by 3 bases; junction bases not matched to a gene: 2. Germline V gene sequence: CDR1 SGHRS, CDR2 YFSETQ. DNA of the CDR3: TGCGCCAGCAGCTTGGGGACTAGCGGGTTCTACGAGCAGTACTTC. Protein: CASSLGTSGFYEQYF. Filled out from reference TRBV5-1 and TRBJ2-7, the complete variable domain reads KAGVTQTPRYLIKTRGQQVTLSCSPISGHRSVSWYQQTPGQGLQFLFEYFSETQRNKGNFPGRFSGRQFSNSRSEMNVSTLELGDSALYLCASSLGTSGFYEQYFGPGTRLTVT.

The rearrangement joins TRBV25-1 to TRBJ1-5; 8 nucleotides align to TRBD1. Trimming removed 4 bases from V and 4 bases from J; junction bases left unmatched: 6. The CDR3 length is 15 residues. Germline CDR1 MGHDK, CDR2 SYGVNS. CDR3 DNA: TGTGCCAGCAGTGCCCCGGGACAGGCAAATCAGCCCCAGCATTTT. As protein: CASSAPGQANQPQHF.

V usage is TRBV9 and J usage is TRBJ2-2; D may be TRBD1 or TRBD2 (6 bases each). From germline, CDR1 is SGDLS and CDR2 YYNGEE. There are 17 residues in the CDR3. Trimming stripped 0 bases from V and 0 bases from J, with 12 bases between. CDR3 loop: CASSVAAGTPNTGELFF. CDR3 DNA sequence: TGTGCCAGCAGCGTAGCCGCGGGGACACCGAACACCGGGGAGCTGTTTTTT.

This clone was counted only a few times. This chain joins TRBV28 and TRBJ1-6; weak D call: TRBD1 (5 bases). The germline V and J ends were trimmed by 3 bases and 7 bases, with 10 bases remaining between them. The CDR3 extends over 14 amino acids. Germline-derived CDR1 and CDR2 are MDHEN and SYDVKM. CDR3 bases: TGTGCCAGCAGTTTTTCGGGGGTCAATTCACCCCTCCACTTT. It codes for CASSFSGVNSPLHF.

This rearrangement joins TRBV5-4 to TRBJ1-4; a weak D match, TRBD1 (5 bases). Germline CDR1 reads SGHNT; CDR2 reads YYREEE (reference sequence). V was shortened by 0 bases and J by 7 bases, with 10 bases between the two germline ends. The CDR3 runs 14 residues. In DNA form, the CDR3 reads TGTGCCAGCAGCTTGGACCAGGGAGGTGAAAAACTGTTTTTT. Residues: CASSLDQGGEKLFF. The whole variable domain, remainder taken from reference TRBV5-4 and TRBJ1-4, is ETGVTQSPTHLIKTRGQQVTLRCSSQSGHNTVSWYQQALGQGPQFIFQYYREEENGRGNFPPRFSGLQFPNYSSELNVNALELDDSALYLCASSLDQGGEKLFFGSGTQLSVL.

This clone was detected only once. The CDR3 is CASSSHSGGALREQFF. The CDR3 DNA reads TGCGCCAGCAGCTCCCATAGCGGGGGGGCTCTCCGGGAGCAGTTCTTC. The chain is built from TRBV4-1 and TRBJ2-1; TRBD2 matches at 11 bases. Germline V gives CDR1 MGHRA, CDR2 YSYEKL. V trimming: 5 bases; J trimming: 10 bases; junction bases outside the gene matches: 13. The CDR3 has 16 residues.